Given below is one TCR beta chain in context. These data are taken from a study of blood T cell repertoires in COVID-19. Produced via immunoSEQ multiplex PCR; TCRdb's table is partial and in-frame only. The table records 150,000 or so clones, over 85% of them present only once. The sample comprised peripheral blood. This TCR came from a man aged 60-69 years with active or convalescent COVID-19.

In DNA, the CDR3 is TGTGCCAGTAGTATAAGAAGGGGCTCCACAGATACGCAGTATTTT. Its translation: CASSIRRGSTDTQYF. This rearrangement joins TRBV19 to TRBJ2-3; maybe TRBD1 (5 bases). CDR1 is LNHDA and CDR2 is SQIVND in the germline V gene (reference sequence). The CDR3 spans 15 residues. V lost 2 bases and J 2 bases, leaving 11 bases between the germline ends.